This TCR beta chain was documented in a study of identical twins. Study outcomes and limitations: Within cord blood, abundant beta clonotypes carried fewer insertions, but memory repertoires showed no such trend.

The germline CDR1 and CDR2 sequences are MNHEY and SVGAGI. This CDR3 is 15 amino acids long. Trimming shortened V by 5 bases and J by 3 bases, and 14 bases separated the two germline ends. TCRdb redid the calling of the 5' RACE reads with MiXCR, one entry per CDR3 protein. The table records 510,000 or so distinct CDR3 sequences, roughly 15% of them present only once. This clonotype was detected a few times. Its matching antigen is unknown. These records were also assigned to another study, of yellow fever vaccine responses in identical twins.

This chain connects TRBV6-5 to TRBJ2-1; a weak D match, TRBD1 (5 bases). This receptor was obtained from a woman younger than 30 in good health. What was sequenced was CD4+ T cells sorted from blood. The CDR3 protein is CASSRTDRDYNEQFF. In DNA, the CDR3 is TGTGCCAGCAGTCGCACCGACAGAGACTACAATGAGCAGTTCTTC.